The subject of this entry is one T cell receptor (beta chain). The sample comes from a study of ipilimumab plus nivolumab after autologous stem cell transplantation. The CDR3 loop spans 14 amino acids. Germline loops: CDR1 MNHEY, CDR2 SMNVEV (reference sequence). V lost 3 bases to trimming and J lost 7 bases, with 15 bases between them. The data were produced by immunoSEQ multiplex PCR, yet TCRdb's version contains in-frame clones alone and is incomplete. The sample lists more than 15,000 clones, 70% to 85% occurring once. The clonotype comes from a male donor with diffuse large B-cell lymphoma. The specimen was PBMCs, collected in a trial of ipilimumab plus nivolumab as post-transplant consolidation. The J gene is TRBJ1-2, the V gene TRBV27, with D unclear. The CDR3 protein is CASSFSPFDCGYTF. CDR3 DNA: TGTGCCAGCAGTTTTTCGCCCTTCGACTGTGGCTACACCTTC.